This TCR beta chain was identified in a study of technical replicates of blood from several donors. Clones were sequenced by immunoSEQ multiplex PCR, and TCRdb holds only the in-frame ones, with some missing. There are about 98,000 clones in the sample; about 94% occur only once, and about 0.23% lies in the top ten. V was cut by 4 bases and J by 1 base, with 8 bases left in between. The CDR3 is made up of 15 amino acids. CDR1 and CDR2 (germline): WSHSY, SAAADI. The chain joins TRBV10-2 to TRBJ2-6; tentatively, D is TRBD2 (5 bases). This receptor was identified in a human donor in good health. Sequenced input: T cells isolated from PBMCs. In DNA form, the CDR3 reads TGCGCCAGCAGTGGAGGGAGTTCTGGGGCCAACGTCCTGACTTTC. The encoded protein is CASSGGSSGANVLTF.